This T cell receptor (beta chain) was sequenced in a study of blood T cells in healthy people across ages. The study's findings and limits: Changes in expanded clonotypes were possibly confounded, as the CMV status of donors was unknown. Comparison with aged donors showed that long-lived donors had more naive CD4+ cells and higher diversity. A roughly linear age-dependent decrease characterized TCR beta diversity per million T cells.

CDR1 is MNHEY, CDR2 SMNVEV, per germline (reference sequence). V shed 4 bases, J shed 3 bases, and the junction held 8 bases outside the gene matches. The CDR3 consists of 16 residues. As regards this clonotype: The antigen is undetermined.

Primers used in a second PCR of about 7 to 12 cycles were a sample-barcoded 5' primer and a J-beta primer mix. TCRdb reanalysed the 5' RACE reads using MiXCR and keeps one entry per CDR3 protein. The sample records roughly 1.6 million distinct CDR3 sequences, around 35% being singletons. No fewer than 6 million PBMCs went into each sample. V usage is TRBV27 and J usage is TRBJ2-3; TRBD2 agrees at 9 bases. Sample: blood. The receptor comes from a woman aged 30 to 39 in good health. The CDR3 DNA reads as TGTGCCAGCAGTTCATGGCGGGGGGGCTCGACAGATACGCAGTATTTT. Its translation: CASSSWRGGSTDTQYF.